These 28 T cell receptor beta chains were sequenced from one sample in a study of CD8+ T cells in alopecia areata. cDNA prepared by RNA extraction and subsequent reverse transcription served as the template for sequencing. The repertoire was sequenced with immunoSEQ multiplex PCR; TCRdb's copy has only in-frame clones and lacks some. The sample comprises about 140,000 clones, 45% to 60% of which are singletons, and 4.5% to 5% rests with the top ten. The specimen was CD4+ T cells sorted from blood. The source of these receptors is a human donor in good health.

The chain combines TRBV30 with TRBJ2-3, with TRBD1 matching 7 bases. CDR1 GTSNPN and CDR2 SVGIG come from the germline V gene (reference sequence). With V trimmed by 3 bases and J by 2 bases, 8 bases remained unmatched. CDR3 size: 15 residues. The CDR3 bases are TGTGCCTGGAGCCCCTGGGACAGTATCACAGATACGCAGTATTTT. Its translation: CAWSPWDSITDTQYF.

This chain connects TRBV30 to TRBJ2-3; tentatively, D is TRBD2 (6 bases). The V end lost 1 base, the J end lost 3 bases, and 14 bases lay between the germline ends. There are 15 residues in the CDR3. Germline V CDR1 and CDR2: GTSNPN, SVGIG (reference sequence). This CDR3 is CAWSGGDDRTDTQYF. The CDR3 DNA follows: TGTGCCTGGAGTGGGGGGGACGATCGGACAGATACGCAGTATTTT.

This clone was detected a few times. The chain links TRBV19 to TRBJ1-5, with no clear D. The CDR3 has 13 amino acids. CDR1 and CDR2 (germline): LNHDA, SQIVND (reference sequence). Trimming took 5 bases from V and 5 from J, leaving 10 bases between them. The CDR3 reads CASSATPYQPQHF. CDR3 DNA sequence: TGTGCCAGTAGTGCGACACCCTATCAGCCCCAGCATTTT.

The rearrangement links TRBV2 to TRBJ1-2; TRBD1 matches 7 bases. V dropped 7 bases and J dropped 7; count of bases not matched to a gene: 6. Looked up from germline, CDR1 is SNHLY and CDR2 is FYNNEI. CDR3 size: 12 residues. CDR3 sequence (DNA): TGTGCCAGCAAGACAGGGTTTCTTGGCTACACCTTC. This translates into CASKTGFLGYTF. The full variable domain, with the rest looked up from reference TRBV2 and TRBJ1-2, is EPEVTQTPSHQVTQMGQEVILRCVPISNHLYFYWYRQILGQKVEFLVSFYNNEISEKSEIFDDQFSVERPDGSNFTLKIRSTKLEDSAMYFCASKTGFLGYTFGSGTRLTVV.

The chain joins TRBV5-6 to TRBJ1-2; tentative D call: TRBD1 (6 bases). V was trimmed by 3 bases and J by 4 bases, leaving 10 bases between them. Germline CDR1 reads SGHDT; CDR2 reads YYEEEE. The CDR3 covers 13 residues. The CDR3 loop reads CASSSQGSYGYTF. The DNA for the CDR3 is TGTGCCAGCAGCTCGCAGGGGAGCTATGGCTACACCTTC.

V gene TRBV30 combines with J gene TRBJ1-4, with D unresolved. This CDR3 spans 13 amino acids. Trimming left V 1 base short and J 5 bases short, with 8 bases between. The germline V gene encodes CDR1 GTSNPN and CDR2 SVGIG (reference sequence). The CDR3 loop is CAWSDGRNEKLFF. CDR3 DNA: TGTGCCTGGAGTGACGGACGGAATGAAAAACTGTTTTTT.

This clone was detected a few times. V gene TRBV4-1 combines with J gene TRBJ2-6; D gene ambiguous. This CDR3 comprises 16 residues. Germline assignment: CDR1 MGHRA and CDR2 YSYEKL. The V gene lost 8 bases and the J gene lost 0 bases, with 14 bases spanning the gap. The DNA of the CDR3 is TGCGCCAGCGGATCCAAACCCATCTCTGGGGCCAACGTCCTGACTTTC. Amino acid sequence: CASGSKPISGANVLTF.

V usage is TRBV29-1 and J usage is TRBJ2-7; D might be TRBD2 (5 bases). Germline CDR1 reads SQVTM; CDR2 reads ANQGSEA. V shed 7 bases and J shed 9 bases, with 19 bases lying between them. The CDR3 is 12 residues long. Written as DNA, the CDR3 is TGCAGCGCTGGATGGGAGCAACGGTGGCAGTACTTC. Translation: CSAGWEQRWQYF.

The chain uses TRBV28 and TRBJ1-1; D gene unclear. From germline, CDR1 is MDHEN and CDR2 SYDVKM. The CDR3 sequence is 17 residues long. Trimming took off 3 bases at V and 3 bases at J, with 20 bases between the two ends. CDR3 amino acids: CASSFYVKLAEDTEAFF. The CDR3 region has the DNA TGTGCCAGCAGTTTTTACGTCAAACTGGCCGAGGACACTGAAGCTTTCTTT.

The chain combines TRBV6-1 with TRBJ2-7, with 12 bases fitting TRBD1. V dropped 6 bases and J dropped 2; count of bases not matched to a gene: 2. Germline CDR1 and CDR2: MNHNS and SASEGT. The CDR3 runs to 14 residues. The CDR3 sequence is CASRGTGGPYEQYF. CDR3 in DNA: TGTGCCAGCAGAGGGACAGGGGGCCCCTACGAGCAGTACTTC.

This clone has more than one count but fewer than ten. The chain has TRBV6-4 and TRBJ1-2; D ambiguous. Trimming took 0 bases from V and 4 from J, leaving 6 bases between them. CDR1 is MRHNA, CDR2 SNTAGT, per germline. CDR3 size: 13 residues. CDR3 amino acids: CASSDSKGYGYTF. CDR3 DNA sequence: TGTGCCAGCAGTGACTCGAAGGGCTATGGCTACACCTTC.

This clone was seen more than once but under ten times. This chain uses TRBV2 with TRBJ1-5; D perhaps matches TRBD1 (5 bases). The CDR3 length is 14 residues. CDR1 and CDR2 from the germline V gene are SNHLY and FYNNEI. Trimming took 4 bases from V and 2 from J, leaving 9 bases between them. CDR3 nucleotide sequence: TGTGCCAGCAGTGTGGGGCAGGGCAATCAGCCCCAGCATTTT. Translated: CASSVGQGNQPQHF.

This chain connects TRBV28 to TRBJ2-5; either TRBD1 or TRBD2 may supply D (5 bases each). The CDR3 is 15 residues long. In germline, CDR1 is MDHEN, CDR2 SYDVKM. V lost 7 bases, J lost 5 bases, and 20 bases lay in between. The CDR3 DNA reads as TGTGCCAGCACTCGAACCGGGACGGGGAAGGAGACCCAGTACTTC. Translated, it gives CASTRTGTGKETQYF.

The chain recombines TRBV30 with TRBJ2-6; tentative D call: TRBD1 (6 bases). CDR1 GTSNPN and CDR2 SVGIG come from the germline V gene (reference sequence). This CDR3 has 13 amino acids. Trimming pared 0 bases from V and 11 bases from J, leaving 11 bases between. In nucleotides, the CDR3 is TGTGCCTGGAGTGTACAGGGCCCTGACGTCCTGACTTTC. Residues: CAWSVQGPDVLTF. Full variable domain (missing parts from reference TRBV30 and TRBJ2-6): SQTIHQWPATLVQPVGSPLSLECTVEGTSNPNLYWYRQAAGRGLQLLFYSVGIGQISSEVPQNLSASRPQDRQFILSSKKLLLSDSGFYLCAWSVQGPDVLTFGAGSRLTVL.

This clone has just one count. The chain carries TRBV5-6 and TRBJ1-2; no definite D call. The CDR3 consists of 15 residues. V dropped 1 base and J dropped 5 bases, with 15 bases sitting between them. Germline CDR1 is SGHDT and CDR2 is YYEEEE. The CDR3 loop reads CASSLRWRDWYGYTF. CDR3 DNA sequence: TGTGCCAGCAGCTTGAGGTGGAGGGATTGGTATGGCTACACCTTC.

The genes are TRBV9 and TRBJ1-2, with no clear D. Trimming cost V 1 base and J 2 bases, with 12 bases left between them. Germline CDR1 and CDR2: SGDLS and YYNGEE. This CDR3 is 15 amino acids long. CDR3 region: CASSVSTARNYGYTF. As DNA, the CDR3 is TGTGCCAGCAGCGTATCCACAGCGAGAAACTATGGCTACACCTTC.

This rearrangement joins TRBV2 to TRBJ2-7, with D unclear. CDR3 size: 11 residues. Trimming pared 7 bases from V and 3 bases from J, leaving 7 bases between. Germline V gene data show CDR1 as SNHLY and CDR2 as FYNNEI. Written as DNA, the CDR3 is TGTGCCAGCAAACCCGACTACGAGCAGTACTTC. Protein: CASKPDYEQYF.

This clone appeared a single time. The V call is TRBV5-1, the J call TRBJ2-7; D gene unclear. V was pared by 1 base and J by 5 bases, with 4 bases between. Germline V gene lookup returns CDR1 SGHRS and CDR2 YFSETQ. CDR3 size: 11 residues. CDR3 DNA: TGCGCCAGCAGCTTGTATGACGAGCAGTACTTC. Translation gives CASSLYDEQYF.

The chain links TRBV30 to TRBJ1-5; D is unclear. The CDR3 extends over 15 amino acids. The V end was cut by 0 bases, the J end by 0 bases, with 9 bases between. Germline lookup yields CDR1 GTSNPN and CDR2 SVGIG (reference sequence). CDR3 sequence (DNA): TGTGCCTGGAGTGTATTGGGGTTTAGCAATCAGCCCCAGCATTTT. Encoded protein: CAWSVLGFSNQPQHF. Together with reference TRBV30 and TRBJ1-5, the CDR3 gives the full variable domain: SQTIHQWPATLVQPVGSPLSLECTVEGTSNPNLYWYRQAAGRGLQLLFYSVGIGQISSEVPQNLSASRPQDRQFILSSKKLLLSDSGFYLCAWSVLGFSNQPQHFGDGTRLSIL.

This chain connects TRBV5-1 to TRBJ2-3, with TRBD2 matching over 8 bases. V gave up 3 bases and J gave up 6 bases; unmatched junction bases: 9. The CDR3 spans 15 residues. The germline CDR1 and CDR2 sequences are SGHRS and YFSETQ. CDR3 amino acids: CASSSDSGIADTQYF. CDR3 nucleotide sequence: TGCGCCAGCAGCTCGGATAGCGGGATAGCGGATACGCAGTATTTT.

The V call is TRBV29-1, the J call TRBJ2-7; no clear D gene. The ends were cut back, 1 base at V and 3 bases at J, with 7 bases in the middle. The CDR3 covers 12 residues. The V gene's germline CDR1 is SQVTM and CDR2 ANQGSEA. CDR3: CSVEVDGYEQYF. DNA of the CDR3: TGCAGCGTTGAAGTAGACGGCTACGAGCAGTACTTC.

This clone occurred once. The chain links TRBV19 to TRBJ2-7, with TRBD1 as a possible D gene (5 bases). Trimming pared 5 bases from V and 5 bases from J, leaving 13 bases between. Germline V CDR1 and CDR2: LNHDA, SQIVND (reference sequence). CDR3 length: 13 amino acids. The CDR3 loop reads CASSGSRAHEQYF. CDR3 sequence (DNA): TGTGCCAGTAGTGGTTCCAGGGCCCACGAGCAGTACTTC.

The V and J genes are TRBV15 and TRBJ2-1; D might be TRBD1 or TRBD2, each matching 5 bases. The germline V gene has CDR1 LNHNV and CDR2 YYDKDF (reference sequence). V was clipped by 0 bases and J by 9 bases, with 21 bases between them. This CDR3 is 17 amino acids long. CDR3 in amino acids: CATSRDRGGGRGSEQFF. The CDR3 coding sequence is TGTGCCACCAGCAGAGATCGCGGCGGAGGTAGGGGCAGTGAGCAGTTCTTC. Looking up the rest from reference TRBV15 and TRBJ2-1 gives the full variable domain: DAMVIQNPRYQVTQFGKPVTLSCSQTLNHNVMYWYQQKSSQAPKLLFHYYDKDFNNEADTPDNFQSRRPNTSFCFLDIRSPGLGDTAMYLCATSRDRGGGRGSEQFFGPGTRLTVL.

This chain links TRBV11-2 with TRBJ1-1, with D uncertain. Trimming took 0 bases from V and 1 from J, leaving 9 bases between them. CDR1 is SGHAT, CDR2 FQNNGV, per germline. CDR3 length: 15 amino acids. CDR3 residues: CASSLEGRTNTEAFF. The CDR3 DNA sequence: TGTGCCAGCAGCTTAGAGGGTAGAACGAACACTGAAGCTTTCTTT.

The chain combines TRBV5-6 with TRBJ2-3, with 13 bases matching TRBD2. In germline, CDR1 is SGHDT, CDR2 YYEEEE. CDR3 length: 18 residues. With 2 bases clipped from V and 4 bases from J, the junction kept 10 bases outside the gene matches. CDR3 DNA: TGTGCCAGCAGCTTTGGATCGACTAGCGGGAGGAAGTCAGATACGCAGTATTTT. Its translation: CASSFGSTSGRKSDTQYF.

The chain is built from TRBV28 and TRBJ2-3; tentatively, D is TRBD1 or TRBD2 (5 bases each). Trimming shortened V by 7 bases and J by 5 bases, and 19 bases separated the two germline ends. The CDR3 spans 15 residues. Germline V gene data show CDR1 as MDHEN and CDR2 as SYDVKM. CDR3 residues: CASNSRDARGDTQYF. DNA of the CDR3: TGTGCCAGCAACTCCCGGGACGCCCGCGGAGATACGCAGTATTTT.

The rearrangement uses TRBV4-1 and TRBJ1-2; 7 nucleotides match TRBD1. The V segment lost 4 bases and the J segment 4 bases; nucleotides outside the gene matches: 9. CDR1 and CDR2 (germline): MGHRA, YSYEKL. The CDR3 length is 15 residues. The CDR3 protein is CASSPRDREGYGYTF. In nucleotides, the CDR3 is TGCGCCAGCAGCCCCCGGGACAGAGAAGGCTATGGCTACACCTTC.

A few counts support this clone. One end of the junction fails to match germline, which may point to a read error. This chain's CDR3 is CASSVGLSVAPAPNF. DNA for the CDR3: TGCGCCAGCAGCGTGGGACTATCCGTAGCTCCCGCACCAAACTTC. The chain joins TRBV5-1 to TRBJ2-5; 7 bases map to TRBD2. This CDR3 comprises 15 residues. Germline V gene data show CDR1 as SGHRS and CDR2 as YFSETQ.